Listed below are T cell receptor beta chains from one sample, sequenced in a study of blood T cell repertoires in COVID-19. TCRdb's table, derived via immunoSEQ multiplex PCR, lists solely in-frame clones and lacks some. The table has about 88,000 clones, roughly nine tenths seen once. Material for sequencing was peripheral blood. The receptors were gathered from a man in his 60s with acute or convalescent COVID-19. The CDR3 runs from the conserved cysteine through the conserved F or W. The D gene is left open where the match is weak. Size tells how often a clone was seen (once, few, many) or the class of an expanded clone, and some rows leave it out.

abundance,d_gene,j_gene,v_gene,CDR3nt,CDR3aa
once,-,TRBJ2-2,TRBV3-1/TRBV3-2,TGTGCCAGCAGCCCCTTCCGGGACTTGAACACCGGGGAGCTGTTTTTT,CASSPFRDLNTGELFF
-,-,TRBJ2-1,TRBV11-2,TGTGCCAGCAGCTCTAGATTTGGGGTGACTAGTTTCGATGAGCAGTTCTTC,CASSSRFGVTSFDEQFF
-,-,TRBJ2-1,TRBV9,TGTGCCAGCAGCTTAGCGACTGGTTCCTACAATGAGCAGTTCTTC,CASSLATGSYNEQFF
-,TRBD2,TRBJ2-7,TRBV11-3,TGTGCCAGCAGCTCGACCGGTGACTTACTAGCGGGAGTTTCCTACGAGCAGTACTTC,CASSSTGDLLAGVSYEQYF
-,TRBD1,TRBJ2-7,TRBV6-2/TRBV6-3,TGTGCCAGCAGTTACAGGGGACAGGGCGACTACGAGCAGTACTTC,CASSYRGQGDYEQYF
-,-,TRBJ1-4,TRBV25-1,TGTGCCAGCAGTCTCAGGTGTAATGAAAAACTGTTTTTT,CASSLRCNEKLFF
-,TRBD1,TRBJ1-4,TRBV25-1,TGTGCCAGGATGGACAGGGACAATGAAAAACTGTTTTTT,CARMDRDNEKLFF
-,-,TRBJ1-4,TRBV7-2,TGTGCCAGCAGTTGGACAGTTGCAACTAATGAAAAACTGTTTTTT,CASSWTVATNEKLFF
-,-,TRBJ1-5,TRBV12-3/TRBV12-4,TGTGCCAGCACCTATAGCAATCAGCCCCAGCATTTT,CASTYSNQPQHF
-,-,TRBJ1-3,TRBV6-5,TGTGCCAGCAGCCCCAACTCTGGAAACACCATATATTTT,CASSPNSGNTIYF
-,-,TRBJ1-1,TRBV12-3/TRBV12-4,TGTGCCAGCAGTCCAGGGCAGAAAGGGGCTTTCTTT,CASSPGQKGAFF
-,TRBD2,TRBJ2-7,TRBV28,TGTGCCAGCAGTTTGGGGTCCATGGGGGGGATCTCCTACGAGCAGTACTTC,CASSLGSMGGISYEQYF
-,-,TRBJ2-7,TRBV5-1,TGCGCCAGCAGCTTACGAGGCGGGGCTAGCTCCTACGAGCAGTACTTC,CASSLRGGASSYEQYF
-,TRBD2,TRBJ2-7,TRBV11-1,TGTGCCAGCAGCCCTTGGGCGGGAGAAACCTACGAGCAGTACTTC,CASSPWAGETYEQYF
few,TRBD2,TRBJ2-1,TRBV19,TGTGCCAGTAGTATCCGACTAGCGGGGCAATACAATGAGCAGTTCTTC,CASSIRLAGQYNEQFF
-,-,TRBJ2-2,TRBV10-3,TGTGCCATCAGTGGGCTAAAGGAGACCGGGGAGCTGTTTTTT,CAISGLKETGELFF
-,-,TRBJ2-7,TRBV19,TGTGCCAGTAGTATAGCCCAGGGTTCTGGCTACGAGCAGTACTTC,CASSIAQGSGYEQYF
-,TRBD2,TRBJ2-1,TRBV28,TGTGCCAGCAGTCGGACTAGCGGGAAGGTTGAGCAGTTCTTC,CASSRTSGKVEQFF
-,TRBD1,TRBJ1-2,TRBV27,TGTGCCAGCACAAGCCGGGACAGGGGATATGCCGCGGGAGGCTACACCTTC,CASTSRDRGYAAGGYTF
once,TRBD2,TRBJ2-1,TRBV24-1,TGTGCCACCAGTGATTTGGGGGCGGGAGTTTACAATGAGCAGTTCTTC,CATSDLGAGVYNEQFF
-,TRBD1,TRBJ2-3,TRBV18,TGTGCCAGCTCACCACCGAGGACAGGGGTAGATACGCAGTATTTT,CASSPPRTGVDTQYF
-,TRBD2,TRBJ2-3,TRBV30,TGTGCCTGGAACCCTAGCGGGGGGGGGCAGTATTTT,CAWNPSGGGQYF
-,-,TRBJ2-2,TRBV6-6,TGTGCCAGCAGTTACTCCACTAACACCGGGGAGCTGTTTTTT,CASSYSTNTGELFF
-,TRBD2,TRBJ2-1,TRBV30,TGTGCCTGGAGTGTATACAGCGGGAGCAACAATGAGCAGTTCTTC,CAWSVYSGSNNEQFF
-,-,TRBJ1-5,TRBV5-6,TGTGCCAGCAGCTTGGGGGTGCCAGGGAGGGGCCAGCCCCAGCATTTT,CASSLGVPGRGQPQHF
-,TRBD1,TRBJ2-7,TRBV27,TGTGCCAGCAGTGGGGGACAGCGACTATCCTACGAGCAGTACTTC,CASSGGQRLSYEQYF
once,-,TRBJ2-5,TRBV24-1,TGTGCCACCAGTGATTTTGGGGCGGAGACCCAGTACTTC,CATSDFGAETQYF
-,-,TRBJ1-5,TRBV6-5,TGTGCCGGCGTCTGTCGCCGCTCGCGGGATCAGCCCCAGCATTTT,CAGVCRRSRDQPQHF
-,-,TRBJ1-1,TRBV5-1,TGCGCCAGCAGCTTGGAGCCGGACAAGAACACTGAAGCTTTCTTT,CASSLEPDKNTEAFF
-,TRBD2,TRBJ2-1,TRBV18,TGTGCCAGCTCATCCCGACTAGCGGGAGTCCACAATGAGCAGTTCTTC,CASSSRLAGVHNEQFF
few,TRBD2,TRBJ2-7,TRBV2,TGTGCCAGCAGTGTAGAGCTAGCGGGACTCCCCTACGAGCAGTACTTC,CASSVELAGLPYEQYF
few,-,TRBJ2-7,TRBV19,TGTGCCAGTAGTATTGTAGCAGGGGACACCTACGAGCAGTACTTC,CASSIVAGDTYEQYF
-,-,TRBJ2-3,TRBV12-5,TGTGCTAGTGGTTTGGTATATCCCATGAGGGCAGATACGCAGTATTTT,CASGLVYPMRADTQYF
-,TRBD2,TRBJ2-7,TRBV6-2/TRBV6-3,TGTGCCAGCAGCCCTCTAGCGGTGCAGTACTTC,CASSPLAVQYF
-,-,TRBJ1-3,TRBV12-3/TRBV12-4,TGTGCCAGCAGCCTTACACGGGGAGGATACTTT,CASSLTRGGYF
-,-,TRBJ2-7,TRBV7-2,TGTGCCAGCAGCTTAGGAAGCAGGCCACCTTCCTACGAGCAGTACTTC,CASSLGSRPPSYEQYF
-,-,TRBJ1-5,TRBV28,TGTGCCAGCAGTCCGTCACTGGGCAGCAATCAGCCCCAGCATTTT,CASSPSLGSNQPQHF
-,-,TRBJ1-1,TRBV14,TGTGCCAGCAGCCAAGGGACGGGAGACACTGAAGCTTTCTTT,CASSQGTGDTEAFF
-,-,TRBJ1-1,TRBV19,TGTGCCAGTAGTCCATCACGGGGGGCTGAAGCTTTCTTT,CASSPSRGAEAFF
-,-,TRBJ2-1,TRBV14,TGTGCCAGCAGCCAAGATACAGGCAGGGGCAATGAGCAGTTCTTC,CASSQDTGRGNEQFF
-,-,TRBJ1-4,TRBV15,TGTGCCACCAGCAGAGCTCGGGAGTCTAATGAAAAACTGTTTTTT,CATSRARESNEKLFF
-,TRBD2,TRBJ2-3,TRBV28,TGTGCCAGCAGTCTTCTAGCGGGAGGGCGTAATACGCAGTATTTT,CASSLLAGGRNTQYF
-,-,TRBJ2-3,TRBV7-9,TGTGCCAGCAGCTTGAATCAGGGGACAGATACGCAGTATTTT,CASSLNQGTDTQYF
-,-,TRBJ2-2,TRBV19,TGTGCCAGTACCATCCTGGGGGCGACGAACACCGGGGAGCTGTTTTTT,CASTILGATNTGELFF
-,-,TRBJ2-1,TRBV29-1,TGCAGCGTTCGTCCTGGAGGCAATGAGCAGTTCTTC,CSVRPGGNEQFF
-,-,TRBJ2-1,TRBV15,TGTGCCACCAGCAGAGAGGCGGGAAACGGGGGTGAGCAGTTCTTC,CATSREAGNGGEQFF
-,-,TRBJ2-5,TRBV18,TGTGCCAGCTCACCTTACAGGGAAGAGACCCAGTACTTC,CASSPYREETQYF
-,TRBD1,TRBJ1-2,TRBV28,TGTGCCAGCAGCCCCTTCCGGACAGGGGGCTCGATCTATGGCTACACCTTC,CASSPFRTGGSIYGYTF
-,-,TRBJ2-3,TRBV11-2,TGTGCCAGCAGCTTAGATGCCGGGATAGATACGCAGTATTTT,CASSLDAGIDTQYF
once,-,TRBJ1-4,TRBV12-3/TRBV12-4,TGTGCCAGCAGTTTAGGGCAGCGCGAAAAACTGTTTTTT,CASSLGQREKLFF
-,TRBD1,TRBJ2-7,TRBV11-3,TGTGCCAGCAGCTTGACAGGGGGCTACGAGCAGTACTTC,CASSLTGGYEQYF
-,TRBD1,TRBJ1-4,TRBV20-1,TGCAGTGCAGAGGACAGGGAAAAACTGTTTTTT,CSAEDREKLFF
-,-,TRBJ1-5,TRBV30,TGTGCCTGGAGTAAGTACGGACAGCCAAATCAGCCCCAGCATTTT,CAWSKYGQPNQPQHF
few,-,TRBJ2-7,TRBV30,TGTGCCTGCCCCCGGACAGCCTTCTCCTACGAGCAGTACTTC,CACPRTAFSYEQYF
-,-,TRBJ1-4,TRBV14,TGTGCCAGCAGCCAAGAGTTACCAGGGTCTAATGAAAAACTGTTTTTT,CASSQELPGSNEKLFF
-,TRBD2,TRBJ2-3,TRBV15,TGTGCCACCAGCAGACTAGCGGGAGAGGGCACAGATACGCAGTATTTT,CATSRLAGEGTDTQYF